The T cell receptor beta chain under discussion was sequenced for a study of OX40 agonist ivuxolimab in advanced cancers. Germline CDR1 is SGHRS and CDR2 is YFSETQ. The J segment lost 5 bases and the V segment lost 5 bases, leaving 6 bases of the junction unmatched. The CDR3 length is 14 residues. Repertoires were generated with immunoSEQ multiplex PCR, while TCRdb's copy carries only in-frame clones and drops some. The sample lists 90,000 to 100,000 clones, 70% to 90% seen once, with roughly 0.5% in the top ten. With regard to this clone: Its antigen is unidentified.

Study results and limitations: People who partly responded at 0.1-3.0 mg/kg had some of the least clonal expansion seen. Expanded clones tended on average to be more numerous among CD8+ T cells than CD4+.

Anyone with autoimmune disease history or systemic immunosuppression was excluded. The sample in question was CD4+ or CD8+ T cells sorted from blood, obtained in a trial of the OX40 agonist ivuxolimab. This rearrangement joins TRBV5-1 to TRBJ2-7, with 11 bases lining up with TRBD1. This TCR was recovered from an adult with an advanced solid tumor such as melanoma, head and neck, liver or kidney cancer. This CDR3 reads CASRPGTGGNEQYF. The CDR3 nucleotides are TGCGCCAGCAGACCCGGGACAGGGGGTAACGAGCAGTACTTC.